Included here is one TCR beta chain sequence, with context. In the authors' workflow: It was from reference gene primer amplification that nucleated cell counts were estimated. Clones were read by immunoSEQ multiplex PCR, and TCRdb kept only the in-frame ones, dropping some. V and J calls plus clone size are reproduced from that table; the DNA served to infer D and trimming. The table lists approximately 81,000 clones, roughly four fifths of them singletons, with approximately 7.3% in the top ten. The sample originates from a study of blood T cell repertoires in COVID-19. Overall study: COVID-19 samples collected from the United States, Italy and Spain covered acute and convalescent phases. Sources were T cells, B-cell-depleted T cells, or PBMCs; the material itself was cDNA or gDNA.

The CDR3 is 15 residues long. Deletions cut 5 bases from V and 4 bases from J, with 17 bases between. Germline V gene data show CDR1 as LNHDA and CDR2 as SQIVND (reference sequence). This TCR was sampled from a human donor in a cohort sampled during active COVID-19. J is TRBJ1-2 and V is TRBV19; maybe TRBD1 (6 bases). Sequencing was done on a sample of peripheral blood. The CDR3 DNA reads as TGTGCCAGTAGTCCGCGGACAGCCTTAGGCTATGGCTACACCTTC. Its translation is CASSPRTALGYGYTF.